The sequence of this T cell receptor (beta chain) was determined in a study of cytomegalovirus exposure and HLA in healthy donors. The PCR contained 60 Vbeta and 13 Jbeta primers. Libraries were prepared by immunoSEQ multiplex PCR; TCRdb keeps only in-frame clonotypes and omits some of them. The repertoire has some 170,000 clones, roughly four fifths of them found once; the top ten carry approximately 1%. Comments on this clone: Its antigen remains unknown.

Findings of the study overall: As a later analysis showed, a missense DCLRE1C variant was linked to trimming of TCR beta V- and J-genes. Analyzed later, most CMV-associated TCR beta chains appeared HLA-restricted. Follow-up analysis seemed to connect common viral pathogens with several of the most significant clusters identified. Most TCR sequences were uncommon, yet certain public TCRs appeared in many donors.

This TCR came from a girl aged 2 to 9 in good health and CMV-seropositive. Source material: PBMCs.

The CDR3 loop is CASSIVFSGRNQPQHF. Written as DNA, the CDR3 is TGTGCCAGTAGTATAGTATTCTCGGGGAGAAATCAGCCCCAGCATTTT. The chain links TRBV19 to TRBJ1-5; D is unresolved. Germline-derived CDR1 and CDR2 are LNHDA and SQIVND (reference sequence). The V end was cut by 1 base, the J end by 4 bases, with 14 bases between. CDR3 length: 16 residues.